This T cell receptor (beta chain) was recovered during a study of blood T cell repertoires in COVID-19. Across the whole study: Acute and convalescent COVID-19 samples came from the United States, Italy and Spain.

Sequencing used immunoSEQ multiplex PCR; TCRdb keeps in-frame clones, though not all of them. The sample carries 200,000 to 250,000 clones, more than 75% recorded once. Specimen: peripheral blood. The TCR comes from a man aged 35-49 years with acute or convalescent COVID-19.

The CDR3 DNA is TGCGCCAGCAGCGCCCCGGGACAGGGGGCTGGGGAGCAGTACTTC. This gives the protein CASSAPGQGAGEQYF. The chain combines TRBV5-1 with TRBJ2-7, with 12 bases that match TRBD1. The CDR3 totals 15 residues. V trimming: 4 bases; J trimming: 7 bases; junction bases outside the gene matches: 9. Germline V gene sequence: CDR1 SGHRS, CDR2 YFSETQ.